This paragraph covers one T cell receptor beta chain sequence. Its antigen is still unknown. Both 60 Vbeta primers and 13 Jbeta primers went into the PCR. The data were produced by immunoSEQ multiplex PCR, yet TCRdb's version contains in-frame clones alone and is incomplete. Among about 190,000 clones listed, approximately 82% were seen once. The V gene's germline CDR1 is SGHDT and CDR2 YYEEEE. V dropped 4 bases and J dropped 7; count of bases not matched to a gene: 7. The CDR3 totals 13 residues. These data come from a study of cytomegalovirus exposure and HLA in healthy donors. Study-wide results and caveats: The likely origin of a cluster of highly shared sequence variants was a sequencing artifact. Among TCR beta chains of equal frequency, HLA-associated ones were more clonally expanded in a later analysis.

Sample: PBMCs. The chain joins TRBV5-6 to TRBJ2-7; 8 nucleotides agree with TRBD2. The TCR sequence derives from a man aged 35 to 55 in good health and CMV-seropositive. This chain's CDR3 is CASSPAGGREQYF. The CDR3 bases are TGTGCCAGCAGCCCGGCGGGGGGAAGGGAGCAGTACTTC.